This T cell receptor beta chain appears in the sequencing data of a study of blood T cell repertoires in COVID-19. Sequenced by immunoSEQ multiplex PCR; TCRdb stores in-frame clones only, minus some. The sample holds more than 350,000 clones, approximately 87% seen once. Losses at the gene ends were 3 bases for V and 0 bases for J; bases not matched to a gene: 13. The germline CDR1 and CDR2 sequences are LNHDA and SQIVND (reference sequence). The CDR3 sequence is 19 residues long. Individuals aged roughly 18 to 90 years were recruited from around 22 US areas. The clonotype comes from a woman between 45 and 65 years old who had recovered from COVID-19. Sequences were obtained from PBMCs or T cells enriched from blood (not recorded which). The rearrangement links TRBV19 to TRBJ2-4, with 8 bases identical to TRBD1. CDR3 region: CASSIQGAKIDLAKNIQYF. DNA of the CDR3: TGTGCCAGTAGTATTCAGGGGGCGAAGATAGACCTAGCCAAAAACATTCAGTACTTC.